This TCR beta chain came from a study of blood T cells in healthy people across ages. Study at large: Template-switching capture recovered about one barcoded beta molecule per two T cells. General study findings and limits: Not knowing donor CMV status may have confounded expanded clonotype changes. Donors of long life had a larger count of naive CD4+ cells and greater diversity than aged donors.

A J-beta primer mix and a sample-barcoded 5' primer were used in a second PCR of roughly 7 to 12 cycles. A 12-random-nucleotide template-switch adaptor tagged each cDNA molecule. TCRdb used MiXCR to reprocess the 5' RACE reads, holding one entry per CDR3 protein. The data hold 1,300,000 or so distinct CDR3 sequences, with roughly 64% observed a single time. Only one count was recorded for this clonotype. The antigen is not known. The CDR3 has 14 residues. Germline values: CDR1 SGHKS, CDR2 YYEKEE (reference sequence). The sample was blood. The TCR comes from a man aged 18 to 30 in good health. The chain is built from TRBV5-5 and TRBJ2-5; D gene ambiguous. The J call may be faulty, since TRBJ2-7 better matches the DNA end. In DNA, the CDR3 is TGTGCCAGCAGCTTGGCCTCCGAGGTGGGCGAGCAGTACTTC. This codes for CASSLASEVGEQYF.